A single sample is the source of the 27 T cell receptor beta chains below, sequenced in a study of somatic mutations in cytotoxic T cells in rheumatoid arthritis. Sequencing was performed with immunoSEQ multiplex PCR; in TCRdb, only in-frame clones are kept and a portion is missing. The data show roughly 13,000 clones, roughly 72% seen once. Sequencing used CD8+ T cells sorted from blood. These receptors were taken from an adult with rheumatoid arthritis.

This chain links TRBV10-3 with TRBJ1-4, with D maybe TRBD1 (5 bases). The CDR3 is made up of 16 amino acids. The germline CDR1 and CDR2 sequences are ENHRY and SYGVKD. V lost 0 bases and J 0 bases, leaving 8 bases between the germline ends. CDR3 DNA sequence: TGTGCCATCAGTGAGTCACGGGGGGCAACTAATGAAAAACTGTTTTTT. Protein sequence: CAISESRGATNEKLFF.

The chain employs TRBV2 and TRBJ2-1, with no clear D. Germline CDR1 SNHLY, CDR2 FYNNEI. This CDR3 contains 12 residues. Trimming left V 7 bases short and J 4 bases short, with 8 bases between. CDR3 sequence: CASIDEYNEQFF. CDR3 DNA sequence: TGTGCCAGCATTGACGAGTACAATGAGCAGTTCTTC.

The V gene is TRBV18, the J gene TRBJ1-1, with no clear D. This CDR3 contains 14 residues. Looked up from germline, CDR1 is KGHSH and CDR2 is LQKENI. Trimming removed 2 bases at V and 4 bases at J, with 11 bases between. CDR3 protein: CASSPGSGFTEAFF. The CDR3, as DNA: TGTGCCAGCTCACCAGGTAGCGGGTTCACTGAAGCTTTCTTT.

The CDR3 DNA reads TGTGCCAGCACCCCGGCCGGACACGTTAATTCACCCCTCCACTTT. Translating gives CASTPAGHVNSPLHF. The J gene is TRBJ1-6, the V gene TRBV6-1, with a possible D match to TRBD1 (5 bases). The CDR3 extends over 15 amino acids. Looked up from germline, CDR1 is MNHNS and CDR2 is SASEGT. Trimming removed 7 bases from V and 6 bases from J, with 16 bases in between.

The chain uses TRBV9 and TRBJ1-5, with D tentatively TRBD1 (6 bases). V lost 3 bases, J lost 6 bases, and 13 bases lay in between. Germline lookup yields CDR1 SGDLS and CDR2 YYNGEE. CDR3 size: 14 residues. Here the CDR3 DNA reads TGTGCCAGCAGCGGTGAAGGGGGGATTCAGCCCCAGCATTTT. As protein: CASSGEGGIQPQHF.

The rearrangement joins TRBV28 to TRBJ2-1; TRBD2 matches 7 bases. The CDR3 totals 15 residues. Germline CDR1 reads MDHEN; CDR2 reads SYDVKM. The junction had 12 bases not matched to a gene; V was cut back by 6 bases and J by 7 bases. The CDR3, as DNA: TGTGCCAGCAGGTCCAGCGGGGCCTATAGAAATGAGCAGTTCTTC. This encodes CASRSSGAYRNEQFF.

The chain couples TRBV27 to TRBJ2-3, with D perhaps matching TRBD2 (5 bases). Germline CDR1 is MNHEY and CDR2 is SMNVEV (reference sequence). The CDR3 loop spans 14 amino acids. V gave up 3 bases and J gave up 2 bases, with 9 bases separating them. CDR3 sequence (DNA): TGTGCCAGCAGTTTGGCGGGCCCCACAGATACGCAGTATTTT. It is translated as CASSLAGPTDTQYF.

The J gene is TRBJ2-7, the V gene TRBV2, with D tentatively TRBD2 (6 bases). Germline V gene data show CDR1 as SNHLY and CDR2 as FYNNEI. The CDR3 consists of 15 residues. V was trimmed by 7 bases and J by 4 bases, leaving 20 bases between them. For the CDR3, the DNA is TGTGCCAGCACCGGAGGGGTAGGGAATCAATACGAGCAGTACTTC. This gives the protein CASTGGVGNQYEQYF. Full variable domain (remainder filled in from reference TRBV2 and TRBJ2-7): EPEVTQTPSHQVTQMGQEVILRCVPISNHLYFYWYRQILGQKVEFLVSFYNNEISEKSEIFDDQFSVERPDGSNFTLKIRSTKLEDSAMYFCASTGGVGNQYEQYFGPGTRLTVT.

The V call is TRBV5-6, the J call TRBJ2-3, with 16 bases fitting TRBD2. The germline V gene has CDR1 SGHDT and CDR2 YYEEEE. CDR3 length: 17 residues. The junction had 7 bases not matched to a gene; V was cut back by 4 bases and J by 5 bases. CDR3 sequence (DNA): TGTGCCAGCAGCCTGGGACTAGCGGGGGGGGAGGGAGATACGCAGTATTTT. Translated, it gives CASSLGLAGGEGDTQYF.

This chain joins TRBV6-5 and TRBJ1-1; 9 bases match TRBD1. Unmatched junction bases numbered 5, after V lost 0 bases and J lost 6 bases. Per the germline V gene, CDR1 is MNHEY and CDR2 is SVGAGI. This CDR3 spans 15 amino acids. CDR3 in DNA: TGTGCCAGCAGTTACTCGGGGACAGGGCATCCTGAAGCTTTCTTT. Translation: CASSYSGTGHPEAFF.

This clone was seen a handful of times. This rearrangement joins TRBV4-2 to TRBJ1-2; D possibly corresponds to TRBD1 (6 bases). V was clipped by 4 bases and J by 7 bases, with 10 bases between them. The CDR3 consists of 12 residues. Germline V gene sequence: CDR1 LGHNA, CDR2 YNFKEQ. The CDR3 here is CASSRQDFGYTF. DNA of the CDR3: TGTGCCAGCAGCCGACAGGATTTTGGCTACACCTTC.

This chain links TRBV27 with TRBJ2-2; TRBD2 matches at 15 bases. Unmatched junction bases numbered 17, after V lost 6 bases and J lost 6 bases. CDR3 length: 20 amino acids. Germline V gene lookup returns CDR1 MNHEY and CDR2 SMNVEV (reference sequence). CDR3 protein: CASSLGLAGGNGPGAGELFF. DNA for the CDR3: TGTGCCAGCAGCTTGGGACTAGCGGGGGGTAACGGGCCTGGGGCCGGGGAGCTGTTTTTT.

V usage is TRBV28 and J usage is TRBJ2-3; D is uncertain. This CDR3 has 14 amino acids. CDR1 and CDR2 (germline): MDHEN, SYDVKM. Trimming pared 3 bases from V and 1 base from J, leaving 8 bases between. CDR3 loop: CASSFLSGTDTQYF. DNA for the CDR3: TGTGCCAGCAGTTTTCTCTCCGGCACAGATACGCAGTATTTT.

This chain joins TRBV28 and TRBJ2-1, with 7 positions matching TRBD2. This CDR3 spans 17 amino acids. Germline loops: CDR1 MDHEN, CDR2 SYDVKM. V lost 7 bases, J lost 0 bases, and 12 bases stayed unmatched. CDR3: CASTSAGRPSSYNEQFF. The CDR3 DNA reads TGTGCCAGCACCTCAGCGGGGCGCCCGAGCTCCTACAATGAGCAGTTCTTC.

This clone appeared a single time. J is TRBJ1-1 and V is TRBV6-5; D gene uncertain. With 2 bases removed from V and 2 bases from J, the gap between germline ends came to 9 bases. The CDR3 has 14 residues. In germline, CDR1 is MNHEY, CDR2 SVGAGI. The CDR3, as DNA: TGTGCCAGCAGTTACAATAACCAAAACACTGAAGCTTTCTTT. Residues: CASSYNNQNTEAFF.

There are a few counts of this clone. The CDR3 here is CASSLGRDEQFF. The CDR3 DNA is TGTGCCAGCAGCTTAGGGAGGGATGAGCAGTTCTTC. The V call is TRBV7-9, the J call TRBJ2-1; TRBD2 is a possible D gene (6 bases). The CDR3 has 12 amino acids. The germline CDR1 and CDR2 sequences are SEHNR and FQNEAQ (reference sequence). Trimming stripped 1 base from V and 8 bases from J, with 6 bases between.

The chain carries TRBV6-1 and TRBJ1-1; 7 nucleotides agree with TRBD1. The CDR3 loop spans 13 amino acids. The junction had 6 bases not matched to a gene; V was cut back by 6 bases and J by 5 bases. Germline CDR1 and CDR2: MNHNS and SASEGT. The CDR3: CASRGNRGTEAFF. The CDR3 coding sequence is TGTGCCAGCAGGGGGAACAGGGGAACTGAAGCTTTCTTT.

The V and J genes are TRBV6-4 and TRBJ2-3, with 7 bases matching TRBD1. V lost 0 bases and J lost 4; bases outside the gene matches: 4. Germline V gene data show CDR1 as MRHNA and CDR2 as SNTAGT. The CDR3 runs to 15 residues. The CDR3 loop reads CASSDSSGGADTQYF. The CDR3 bases are TGTGCCAGCAGTGACTCGTCAGGGGGTGCAGATACGCAGTATTTT.

The chain is built from TRBV6-6 and TRBJ1-1; maybe TRBD1 (6 bases). Germline values: CDR1 MNHNY, CDR2 SVGAGI (reference sequence). V lost 4 bases and J 0 bases, leaving 9 bases between the germline ends. The CDR3 loop spans 14 amino acids. In nucleotides, the CDR3 is TGTGCCAGCAGTTGGACAGCGATGAACACTGAAGCTTTCTTT. Translation: CASSWTAMNTEAFF.

This clone was found once. The CDR3 DNA follows: TGTGCCAGTAGTAGTCAGGGTTATAGCAATCAGCCCCAGCATTTT. It encodes CASSSQGYSNQPQHF. V usage is TRBV19 and J usage is TRBJ1-5, with D possibly being TRBD1 (5 bases). Germline values: CDR1 LNHDA, CDR2 SQIVND (reference sequence). The CDR3 length is 15 residues. The V and J ends lost 4 bases and 0 bases respectively, with 10 bases between them.

J is TRBJ1-5 and V is TRBV9; D is ambiguous. CDR1 is SGDLS, CDR2 YYNGEE, per germline. This CDR3 contains 15 residues. Deletions cut 1 base from V and 6 bases from J, with 14 bases between. Here the CDR3 DNA reads TGTGCCAGCAGCGTATCGGACTCCTGGGGTCAGCCCCAGCATTTT. Protein product: CASSVSDSWGQPQHF. The variable domain in full, completed from reference TRBV9 and TRBJ1-5, reads DSGVTQTPKHLITATGQRVTLRCSPRSGDLSVYWYQQSLDQGLQFLIQYYNGEERAKGNILERFSAQQFPDLHSELNLSSLELGDSALYFCASSVSDSWGQPQHFGDGTRLSIL.

V usage is TRBV30 and J usage is TRBJ1-4; no definite D call. This CDR3 contains 13 residues. V was clipped by 2 bases and J by 1 base, with 5 bases between them. Germline V CDR1 and CDR2: GTSNPN, SVGIG (reference sequence). Written as DNA, the CDR3 is TGTGCCTGGAGTTACGGAACTAATGAAAAACTGTTTTTT. Protein product: CAWSYGTNEKLFF. Complete variable domain (other parts from reference TRBV30 and TRBJ1-4): SQTIHQWPATLVQPVGSPLSLECTVEGTSNPNLYWYRQAAGRGLQLLFYSVGIGQISSEVPQNLSASRPQDRQFILSSKKLLLSDSGFYLCAWSYGTNEKLFFGSGTQLSVL.

This clone is labeled as medium-sized. CDR3 in DNA: TGTGCCATCAGCGCCTCAGACGATGGGGCCAACGTCCTGACTTTC. It is translated as CAISASDDGANVLTF. The chain joins TRBV10-3 to TRBJ2-6; D is undetermined. This CDR3 is 15 amino acids long. Trimming removed 6 bases from V and 3 bases from J, with 12 bases in between. Germline V gives CDR1 ENHRY, CDR2 SYGVKD.

The J gene is TRBJ2-7, the V gene TRBV28; 12 bases map to TRBD2. Germline V CDR1 and CDR2: MDHEN, SYDVKM. The CDR3 runs 18 residues. V lost 6 bases and J lost 5; bases outside the gene matches: 17. The CDR3 DNA reads as TGTGCCAGCAGCCTCCTAGCTAGCGGGGGGGCAAAGGCTGACGAGCAGTACTTC. As protein: CASSLLASGGAKADEQYF. Variable domain in full (rest from reference TRBV28 and TRBJ2-7): DVKVTQSSRYLVKRTGEKVFLECVQDMDHENMFWYRQDPGLGLRLIYFSYDVKMKEKGDIPEGYSVSREKKERFSLILESASTNQTSMYLCASSLLASGGAKADEQYFGPGTRLTVT.

The J gene is TRBJ2-7, the V gene TRBV15; TRBD1 agrees at 7 bases. The CDR3 consists of 15 residues. The V gene's germline CDR1 is LNHNV and CDR2 YYDKDF (reference sequence). Trimming cost V 2 bases and J 2 bases; bases outside gene matches: 6. CDR3 sequence (DNA): TGTGCCACCAGCAGAAGCCGACAGGGTACCTACGAGCAGTACTTC. This codes for CATSRSRQGTYEQYF.

The chain recombines TRBV2 with TRBJ2-1; TRBD2 matches 12 bases. The CDR3 sequence is 18 residues long. Germline trimming cut 7 bases from V and 3 bases from J; bases unmatched to any gene: 13. Germline V gene lookup returns CDR1 SNHLY and CDR2 FYNNEI. The CDR3, as DNA: TGTGCCAGCATAGGCAGGGGCCTAGCGGGGGGGCTCTACAATGAGCAGTTCTTC. Amino acids: CASIGRGLAGGLYNEQFF. Full variable domain (missing parts from reference TRBV2 and TRBJ2-1): EPEVTQTPSHQVTQMGQEVILRCVPISNHLYFYWYRQILGQKVEFLVSFYNNEISEKSEIFDDQFSVERPDGSNFTLKIRSTKLEDSAMYFCASIGRGLAGGLYNEQFFGPGTRLTVL.

J is TRBJ2-3 and V is TRBV7-6; D is undetermined. CDR3 length: 13 amino acids. The germline V and J ends were trimmed by 3 bases and 4 bases, with 8 bases remaining between them. Germline V lookup: CDR1 SGHVS, CDR2 FNYEAQ. The CDR3 is CASSFGVPDTQYF. CDR3 nucleotide sequence: TGTGCCAGCAGCTTTGGGGTCCCAGATACGCAGTATTTT.